The clone carrying this T cell receptor beta chain was picked up one time. This record belongs to a study of shared clonotypes between healthy human individuals. CDR3 length equals 14 residues. The V gene end was trimmed by 3 bases and the J gene end by 8 bases; junction bases not matched to a gene: 10. In germline, CDR1 is SQVTM, CDR2 ANQGSEA. Using immunoSEQ multiplex PCR, the repertoire was profiled, and TCRdb retains in-frame clones only, with some absent. The repertoire includes roughly 1,500,000 clones, 98% of them detected once, and around 0.38% sits in the top ten. The sequenced sample was naive CD4+ T cells sorted from blood. Subset indicated: CD45RA+ positively selected. The clonotype comes from a man between 25 and 39 years old in good health. The chain uses TRBV29-1 and TRBJ1-2; 9 bases match TRBD1. CDR3 coding DNA: TGCAGCGTTGAGGACGGGACAGGGTCGGGCGGCTACACCTTC. Residues: CSVEDGTGSGGYTF.